These T cell receptor beta chains were read from a single sample in a study of yellow fever vaccine responses in identical twins. TCRdb processed the RT-PCR reads anew with MiXCR; each CDR3 protein has one entry. Among about 19,000 distinct CDR3 sequences listed, 65% to 75% were seen once. Sequenced material: T cells from blood (PBMCs), unsorted or a sorted subset (not recorded which), taken before or after yellow fever vaccination (not recorded which). These receptor sequences come from a young woman who received the yellow fever vaccine. CDR3s include the opening cysteine and the closing phenylalanine or tryptophan. The D gene is left open where the match is weak. Only part of the rows carry a size: once, few, many, or a class if the clone is expanded.

TGTGCCAGCAGTTTGATCAGAAAAAACACCGGGGAGCTGTTTTTT CASSLIRKNTGELFF TRBJ2-2 few TRBV12-3/TRBV12-4 -
TGTGCCAGCAGTGAAGACAGGGGTACTGAAGCTTTCTTT CASSEDRGTEAFF TRBJ1-1 few TRBV6-1 TRBD1
TGTGCCAGCAGTGTAAGGCAGAACTACGAGCAGTACTTC CASSVRQNYEQYF TRBJ2-7 - TRBV2 -
TGCGCCAGCAGCCTAGAGGGTCGCTATGGCTACACCTTC CASSLEGRYGYTF TRBJ1-2 - TRBV4-1 -
TGTGCCAGCATTCCCAAAAAAGTCAGCGACTATGGCTACACCTTC CASIPKKVSDYGYTF TRBJ1-2 once TRBV13 -
TGTGCCAGCAGCAAAAACACCGGGGAGCTGTTTTTT CASSKNTGELFF TRBJ2-2 - TRBV7-6 -
TGTGCCAGCAGCTTAGCGCGTGGACTAGTCATCGCAGATACGCAGTATTTT CASSLARGLVIADTQYF TRBJ2-3 - TRBV7-2 TRBD2
TGTGCCAGCAGTCGAACCGACAGTTATGGCTATGGCTACACCTTC CASSRTDSYGYGYTF TRBJ1-2 - TRBV13 -
TGTGCCAGCAGGGGGAAACAGGGGAGCTCCTACAATGAGCAGTTCTTC CASRGKQGSSYNEQFF TRBJ2-1 once TRBV7-6 TRBD1
TGTGCCAGCAGCTTTTCGAGCGGGGGTAGCACAGATACGCAGTATTTT CASSFSSGGSTDTQYF TRBJ2-3 - TRBV5-4 TRBD2
TGTGCCAGCAGCCTAGAACCTGCGAGGGGAGCCACTGGTGGCTACACCTTC CASSLEPARGATGGYTF TRBJ1-2 - TRBV11-2 -
TGTGCCAGCTCACCACAGGAGGAGCAGTTCTTC CASSPQEEQFF TRBJ2-1 - TRBV18 -
TGTGCCAGCAGTTTGGGAAGGAACACCGGGGAGCTGTTTTTT CASSLGRNTGELFF TRBJ2-2 - TRBV28 -
TGTGCCACCAGTGATTTGCAACAGGGGGCTACCGGGGAGCTGTTTTTT CATSDLQQGATGELFF TRBJ2-2 - TRBV24-1 TRBD1
TGTGCCAGCAGCCCCCCCTGGGCCTACGAGCAGTACTTC CASSPPWAYEQYF TRBJ2-7 - TRBV3-1 -
TGCGCCAGCAGCACGACAGGGAGCGCCACTGAAGCTTTCTTT CASSTTGSATEAFF TRBJ1-1 - TRBV5-1 TRBD1
TGTGCCAGCAGTGCCCTAGCGAGGTCCTACAATGAGCAGTTCTTC CASSALARSYNEQFF TRBJ2-1 - TRBV6-4 -
TGTGCCAGCCTACTCTCTAGCGGGAGTCTCAATGAGCAGTTCTTC CASLLSSGSLNEQFF TRBJ2-1 - TRBV11-2 TRBD2
TGTGCCAGCAGTTTGAATGACGTCAGGGCTGGAAACACCATATATTTT CASSLNDVRAGNTIYF TRBJ1-3 - TRBV28 -
TGCGCCAGCAGCTTGGCTAGCGCCCCCACAGATACGCAGTATTTT CASSLASAPTDTQYF TRBJ2-3 once TRBV5-1 -
TGTGCCAGCAGCTTTACGACTAGCGGGGGCTACAATGAGCAGTTCTTC CASSFTTSGGYNEQFF TRBJ2-1 - TRBV7-3 TRBD2
TGTGCCACCAGTTCTAAAGGGGGCCGCTACACAGATACGCAGTATTTT CATSSKGGRYTDTQYF TRBJ2-3 - TRBV24-1 TRBD1
TGTGCCAGCAGCCAAGTGGTAGATACGCAGTATTTT CASSQVVDTQYF TRBJ2-3 - TRBV3-1 -
TGTGCCAGCAGTTCGCCCTTAAGTCTCCTCCACTTT CASSSPLSLLHF TRBJ1-6 - TRBV6-5 -
TGTGCCAGCAGCTTGGCTCTAGCGGGGGTCAATGAGCAGTTCTTC CASSLALAGVNEQFF TRBJ2-1 - TRBV5-6 TRBD2
TGTGCCACCAGCAGAGATCGGGGCAGGGGGCCATACAATGAGCAGTTCTTC CATSRDRGRGPYNEQFF TRBJ2-1 few TRBV15 TRBD1
TGTGCCAGCTCACCCGACCGGACAGGGGGCCAAGGCTACACCTTC CASSPDRTGGQGYTF TRBJ1-2 - TRBV18 TRBD1
TGTGCCAGCTCACCGAGGGGGAGCGACTACAATGAGCAGTTCTTC CASSPRGSDYNEQFF TRBJ2-1 - TRBV18 -
TGTGCCAGCTCACCTCAGAACACTGAAGCTTTCTTT CASSPQNTEAFF TRBJ1-1 - TRBV18 -
TGCAGCGTTCGAGGACAGGGAATATACGAGCAGTACTTC CSVRGQGIYEQYF TRBJ2-7 few TRBV29-1 TRBD1
TGTGCCAGCAGTGAACTAGCGGGAGTCACAGATACGCAGTATTTT CASSELAGVTDTQYF TRBJ2-3 - TRBV12-3/TRBV12-4 TRBD2
TGTGCCACCAAGGGTTGGGATACGCAGTATTTT CATKGWDTQYF TRBJ2-3 few TRBV24-1 -
TGTGCCAGCAGTGACAGGATCAGCTACAATGAGCAGTTCTTC CASSDRISYNEQFF TRBJ2-1 - TRBV2 -
TGCAGTGCTACTTCCTATTCGGGCACCTACAATGAGCAGTTCTTC CSATSYSGTYNEQFF TRBJ2-1 - TRBV20-1 -
TGCAGTGCGGTGGGACTCCGGCTACCCGGGGAGCTGTTTTTT CSAVGLRLPGELFF TRBJ2-2 - TRBV20-1 -
TGCAGTGCTAGAGCCTTTGATACAGAGTACTTC CSARAFDTEYF TRBJ2-4 - TRBV20-1 -
TGCAGCGTTGGGGTGGCTAATGAAAAACTGTTTTTT CSVGVANEKLFF TRBJ1-4 - TRBV29-1 -
TGTGCCAGCAGTCAGGGGAGAGATTCACCCCTCCACTTT CASSQGRDSPLHF TRBJ1-6 - TRBV2 -
TGTGCCAGCAGCGGACAGGGCTCTGGGGCCAACGTCCTGACTTTC CASSGQGSGANVLTF TRBJ2-6 - TRBV6-4 TRBD1
TGTGCCAGCAGCCCCAAGGGGGCCTACAATGAGCAGTTCTTC CASSPKGAYNEQFF TRBJ2-1 - TRBV9 -
TGTGCCAGCAGTGACTCGGCGGACACTAGCACAGATACGCAGTATTTT CASSDSADTSTDTQYF TRBJ2-3 few TRBV6-4 -
TGTGCCAGCAGGATAAGAAGAGGGGGTAGCACAGATACGCAGTATTTT CASRIRRGGSTDTQYF TRBJ2-3 - TRBV2 -
TGTGCCAGCAGTGAAGCGCTACAGGGGCCCCCGCAGTATTTT CASSEALQGPPQYF TRBJ2-3 - TRBV2 TRBD1
TGTGCCAGCAGCCACGGACTAGCCGAGGCAGATACGCAGTATTTT CASSHGLAEADTQYF TRBJ2-3 - TRBV4-2 TRBD2
TGCAGTGCTCTAGGGACTAGCTCCTACGAGCAGTACTTC CSALGTSSYEQYF TRBJ2-7 - TRBV20-1 TRBD2
TGTGCCAGCAGCTTACTGGGGGGCACTGAAGCTTTCTTT CASSLLGGTEAFF TRBJ1-1 - TRBV11-3 -
TGCAGCGTCTTAGCGGGAGCTCTTGGCGAGCAGTACTTC CSVLAGALGEQYF TRBJ2-7 - TRBV29-1 TRBD2
TGTGCCAGCAGCTTAGGTCCGATACAAGAGACCCAGTACTTC CASSLGPIQETQYF TRBJ2-5 - TRBV7-2 -
TGTGCCAGCAGCTTTCCGGGTGGGGAGACCCAGTACTTC CASSFPGGETQYF TRBJ2-5 once TRBV11-3 -
TGTGCCAGCAGTTTAGCATTACGACTAGCGAAAGACTACGAGCAGTACTTC CASSLALRLAKDYEQYF TRBJ2-7 - TRBV12-3/TRBV12-4 TRBD2
TGTGCCACCAGCAGAGATATGTCTGGGGCCAACGTCCTGACTTTC CATSRDMSGANVLTF TRBJ2-6 - TRBV15 -
TGCAGTTGGGGGGCAACCGGGCCCCAGCATTTT CSWGATGPQHF TRBJ1-5 - TRBV20-1 -
TGCGCCAGCAGCCAAGAACCCGCCACCTACAATGAGCAGTTCTTC CASSQEPATYNEQFF TRBJ2-1 - TRBV4-1 -
TGTGCCAGCAGTTTAGTTGCGGGGGGGCCCGGCACCCAAGAGACCCAGTACTTC CASSLVAGGPGTQETQYF TRBJ2-5 - TRBV12-3/TRBV12-4 TRBD2
TGTGCCAGCAGTGACTCTAGCGGGAGTACCAATGAGCAGTTCTTC CASSDSSGSTNEQFF TRBJ2-1 few TRBV6-4 TRBD2
TGTGCCAGCAGCCAAATGCAGTATTTT CASSQMQYF TRBJ2-3 - TRBV13 -
TGTGCCAGCAGTCAGACAGGGGGCTGGGGAGATACGCAGTATTTT CASSQTGGWGDTQYF TRBJ2-3 - TRBV2 TRBD1
TGTGCCAGCAGTTTGGACATCGGCTCCTACGAGCAGTACTTC CASSLDIGSYEQYF TRBJ2-7 - TRBV11-1 -
TGTGCCAGCAGCACCCGGACGGACTATAATTCACCCCTCCACTTT CASSTRTDYNSPLHF TRBJ1-6 - TRBV11-2 -
TGTGCCAGCAGGTCAGGGACCGTCGGGGCCTACGAGCAGTACTTC CASRSGTVGAYEQYF TRBJ2-7 - TRBV7-1 -